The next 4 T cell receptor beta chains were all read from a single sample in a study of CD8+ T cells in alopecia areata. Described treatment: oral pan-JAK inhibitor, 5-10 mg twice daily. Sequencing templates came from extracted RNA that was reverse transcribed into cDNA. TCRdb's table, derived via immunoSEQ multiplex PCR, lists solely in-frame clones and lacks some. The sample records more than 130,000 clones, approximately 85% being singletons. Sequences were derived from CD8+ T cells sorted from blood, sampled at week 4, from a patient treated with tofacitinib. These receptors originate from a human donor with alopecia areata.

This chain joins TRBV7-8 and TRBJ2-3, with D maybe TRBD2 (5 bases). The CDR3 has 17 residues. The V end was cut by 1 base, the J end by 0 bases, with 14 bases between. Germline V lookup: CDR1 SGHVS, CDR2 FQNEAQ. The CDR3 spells CASSLGPADPSTDTQYF. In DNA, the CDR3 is TGTGCCAGCAGCTTAGGTCCAGCGGACCCCAGCACAGATACGCAGTATTTT.

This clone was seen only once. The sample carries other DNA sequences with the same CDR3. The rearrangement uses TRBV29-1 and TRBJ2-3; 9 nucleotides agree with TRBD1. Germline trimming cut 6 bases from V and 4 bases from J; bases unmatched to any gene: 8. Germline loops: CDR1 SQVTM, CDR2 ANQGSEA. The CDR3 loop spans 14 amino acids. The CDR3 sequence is CSVVQGARADTQYF. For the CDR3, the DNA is TGCAGCGTGGTACAGGGGGCGCGAGCAGATACGCAGTATTTT.

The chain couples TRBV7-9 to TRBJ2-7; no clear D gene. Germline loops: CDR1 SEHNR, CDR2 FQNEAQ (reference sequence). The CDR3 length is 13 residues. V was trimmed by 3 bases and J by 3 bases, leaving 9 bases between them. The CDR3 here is CASSFQSHYEQYF. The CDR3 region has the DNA TGTGCCAGCAGCTTTCAGAGTCACTACGAGCAGTACTTC.

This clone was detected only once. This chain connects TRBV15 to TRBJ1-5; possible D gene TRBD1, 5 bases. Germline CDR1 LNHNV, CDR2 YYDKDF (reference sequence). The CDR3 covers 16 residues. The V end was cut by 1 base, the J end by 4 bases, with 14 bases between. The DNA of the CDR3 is TGTGCCACCAGCAGAGTTAGGCAGGGACGAAATCAGCCCCAGCATTTT. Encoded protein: CATSRVRQGRNQPQHF.